This T cell receptor beta chain was captured by sequencing in a study of blood T cell repertoires in COVID-19. Clones were sequenced by immunoSEQ multiplex PCR, and TCRdb holds only the in-frame ones, with some missing. The table lists 200,000 or so clones, more than 75% of them singletons. V dropped 0 bases and J dropped 4 bases, with 10 bases sitting between them. Per germline, CDR1 SQVTM and CDR2 ANQGSEA. The CDR3 has 14 residues. The sequenced sample was peripheral blood. The receptor was derived from a man aged 45-65 years who had recovered from COVID-19. V is TRBV29-1 and J is TRBJ1-3, with D possibly matching TRBD1 (5 bases). CDR3: CSVEDGREGNTIYF. In nucleotides, the CDR3 is TGCAGCGTTGAAGATGGCAGGGAAGGAAACACCATATATTTT. Combining the CDR3 with reference TRBV29-1 and TRBJ1-3 gives the whole variable domain SAVISQKPSRDICQRGTSLTIQCQVDSQVTMMFWYRQQPGQSLTLIATANQGSEATYESGFVIDKFPISRPNLTFSTLTVSNMSPEDSSIYLCSVEDGREGNTIYFGEGSWLTVV.